This T cell receptor beta chain was documented in a study of shared clonotypes between healthy human individuals. The authors ran the assay at deep level. Once extracted for a subset, genomic DNA was divided evenly among several immunoSEQ plates. The assay was immunoSEQ multiplex PCR, and TCRdb's table has in-frame clones only and misses some. The table records 400,000 to 500,000 clones, 65% to 80% of them present only once. The sequence was collected from a woman in her 40s in good health. Some clones in this sample may be carry-over from other donors' samples. Sequenced: PBMCs.

DNA for the CDR3: TGTGCCAGCAGCTCGAAAAGCTCCTACGAGCAGTACTTC. Translated, it gives CASSSKSSYEQYF. The chain couples TRBV13 to TRBJ2-7; D remains ambiguous. V lost 4 bases to trimming and J lost 0 bases, with 7 bases between them. The CDR3 runs to 13 residues. Germline loops: CDR1 PRHDT, CDR2 FYEKMQ (reference sequence).